The 20 T cell receptor beta chains below come from one sample, sequenced in a study of blood T cell repertoires in COVID-19. Repertoires were generated with immunoSEQ multiplex PCR, while TCRdb's copy carries only in-frame clones and drops some. This sample yields 110,000 or so clones, of which more than 80% are seen a single time; around 5.5% belongs to the top ten. Sequenced material: peripheral blood. The source of these receptors is an older woman with COVID-19, enrolled during active disease.

The chain is built from TRBV2 and TRBJ1-2; TRBD1 matches at 8 bases. V was clipped by 7 bases and J by 8 bases; unmatched bases: 9. The germline gives CDR1 SNHLY, CDR2 FYNNEI. The CDR3 sequence is 13 residues long. The chain's CDR3 is CASKNQGAQGYTF. CDR3 nucleotide sequence: TGTGCCAGCAAGAATCAGGGGGCGCAGGGCTACACCTTC.

The V gene is TRBV10-2, the J gene TRBJ2-7, with D tentatively TRBD1 (5 bases). V was shortened by 8 bases and J by 0 bases, with 5 bases between the two germline ends. This CDR3 comprises 11 residues. The germline V gene has CDR1 WSHSY and CDR2 SAAADI. CDR3 nucleotide sequence: TGCGCCAGCCAGGGCTCCTACGAGCAGTACTTC. Translated: CASQGSYEQYF.

This sequence joins TRBV7-3 and TRBJ2-3, with TRBD2 identical over 11 bases. Germline-derived CDR1 and CDR2 are SGHTA and FQGTGA. V shed 5 bases, J shed 2 bases, and the junction held 3 bases outside the gene matches. This CDR3 is built from 15 residues. The CDR3 nucleotides are TGTGCCAGCAGCAAACTAGCGGGAGACACAGATACGCAGTATTTT. Its protein product is CASSKLAGDTDTQYF. The variable domain in full, completed from reference TRBV7-3 and TRBJ2-3, reads GAGVSQTPSNKVTEKGKYVELRCDPISGHTALYWYRQSLGQGPEFLIYFQGTGAADDSGLPNDRFFAVRPEGSVSTLKIQRTERGDSAVYLCASSKLAGDTDTQYFGPGTRLTVL.

The rearrangement joins TRBV18 to TRBJ2-1, with D perhaps matching TRBD1 (6 bases). From germline, CDR1 is KGHSH and CDR2 LQKENI. V was clipped by 8 bases and J by 9 bases, with 14 bases between them. The CDR3 extends over 12 amino acids. CDR3 DNA sequence: TGTGCCAGCCCCGACGCCAGGGGTGAGCAGTTCTTC. It translates to CASPDARGEQFF. Supplemented by reference TRBV18 and TRBJ2-1, the full variable domain reads NAGVMQNPRHLVRRRGQEARLRCSPMKGHSHVYWYRQLPEEGLKFMVYLQKENIIDESGMPKERFSAEFPKEGPSILRIQQVVRGDSAAYFCASPDARGEQFFGPGTRLTVL.

The rearrangement uses TRBV5-1 and TRBJ2-1, with a weak D call TRBD2 (6 bases). The germline V and J ends were trimmed by 0 bases and 2 bases, with 9 bases remaining between them. CDR1 and CDR2 (germline): SGHRS, YFSETQ. The CDR3 has 15 residues. DNA of the CDR3: TGCGCCAGCAGCTTGGAACTAGCCGCCTACAATGAGCAGTTCTTC. It codes for CASSLELAAYNEQFF.

The rearrangement joins TRBV5-5 to TRBJ1-2; D is ambiguous. The CDR3 runs 14 residues. V lost 0 bases and J 0 bases, leaving 6 bases between the germline ends. The V gene's germline CDR1 is SGHKS and CDR2 YYEKEE (reference sequence). The CDR3 loop is CASSLEAANYGYTF. Here the CDR3 DNA reads TGTGCCAGCAGCTTGGAAGCGGCTAACTATGGCTACACCTTC.

The CDR3 bases are TGTGCAAGTCGCCCCCACAGGGGGCTGCAGCCCCAGCATTTT. It is translated as CASRPHRGLQPQHF. The rearrangement joins TRBV12-2 to TRBJ1-5; the listed D gene, TRBD1, was not tested against the DNA. TRBV12-2 is a known pseudogene. The CDR3 sequence is 14 residues long.

This clone was recorded only once. The V and J genes are TRBV14 and TRBJ2-7, with D maybe TRBD2 (6 bases). There are 15 residues in the CDR3. Per the germline V gene, CDR1 is SGHDN and CDR2 is FVKESK. V was cut by 0 bases and J by 4 bases, with 13 bases left in between. This chain's CDR3 is CASSQDTAAGYEQYF. The CDR3 DNA reads TGTGCCAGCAGCCAAGACACAGCCGCGGGATACGAGCAGTACTTC.

The genes are TRBV19 and TRBJ1-2, with D perhaps TRBD1 (5 bases). Looked up from germline, CDR1 is LNHDA and CDR2 is SQIVND (reference sequence). V was cut by 2 bases and J by 8 bases, with 12 bases left in between. The CDR3 extends over 13 amino acids. In DNA, the CDR3 is TGTGCCAGTAGTATAACCCAGGGAGGCGGCTACACCTTC. It codes for CASSITQGGGYTF.

This chain uses TRBV18 with TRBJ2-7, with D possibly matching TRBD2 (5 bases). Germline CDR1 KGHSH, CDR2 LQKENI. Between the trimmed V and J ends, which lost 3 bases and 7 bases, there was a span of 22 bases. The CDR3 totals 16 residues. CDR3 region: CASSPYFAAAYGEQYF. The CDR3 nucleotides read TGTGCCAGCTCACCTTACTTCGCAGCGGCTTATGGGGAGCAGTACTTC.

The chain combines TRBV28 with TRBJ1-1; a weak D match, TRBD1 (5 bases). The germline gives CDR1 MDHEN, CDR2 SYDVKM. This CDR3 region has 11 residues. The V end was cut by 6 bases, the J end by 8 bases, with 10 bases between. The chain's CDR3 is CASRRQTEAFF. In nucleotides, the CDR3 is TGTGCCAGCAGAAGACAGACAGAAGCTTTCTTT. The full variable domain, its missing parts supplied by reference TRBV28 and TRBJ1-1, is DVKVTQSSRYLVKRTGEKVFLECVQDMDHENMFWYRQDPGLGLRLIYFSYDVKMKEKGDIPEGYSVSREKKERFSLILESASTNQTSMYLCASRRQTEAFFGQGTRLTVV.

The chain couples TRBV29-1 to TRBJ2-3; 10 bases are a match to TRBD1. V trimming: 7 bases; J trimming: 3 bases; junction bases outside the gene matches: 10. Per the germline V gene, CDR1 is SQVTM and CDR2 is ANQGSEA. CDR3 length: 15 residues. The CDR3 protein is CSASSGGQGTDTQYF. CDR3 sequence (DNA): TGCAGCGCATCTTCTGGGGGACAGGGGACAGATACGCAGTATTTT.

The chain joins TRBV18 to TRBJ2-7; 7 nucleotides match TRBD1. V shed 6 bases, J shed 5 bases, and the junction held 10 bases outside the gene matches. This CDR3 spans 14 amino acids. Germline lookup yields CDR1 KGHSH and CDR2 LQKENI. CDR3 nucleotide sequence: TGTGCCAGCTCCCAAGGGGGCATAGGGAACGAGCAGTACTTC. This codes for CASSQGGIGNEQYF.

V gene TRBV7-3 combines with J gene TRBJ2-2, with TRBD2 identical over 9 bases. After removal of 6 bases from V and 3 bases from J, the junction contained 11 bases not matched to a gene. Germline loops: CDR1 SGHTA, CDR2 FQGTGA. The CDR3 consists of 17 residues. CDR3 protein: CASRSNSGGWDTGELFF. CDR3 coding DNA: TGTGCCAGCAGGAGTAATAGCGGGGGATGGGACACCGGGGAGCTGTTTTTT.

This CDR3 reads CASRGGDTIYF. The DNA of the CDR3 is TGTGCCAGCAGAGGGGGTGACACCATATATTTT. The gene calls are TRBV2 and TRBJ1-3; TRBD1 is a possible D gene (6 bases). This CDR3 is 11 amino acids long. V lost 6 bases and J lost 8, with 8 bases in between. Germline-derived CDR1 and CDR2 are SNHLY and FYNNEI.

The V call is TRBV30, the J call TRBJ2-5, with a tentative D call TRBD1 (5 bases). The germline gives CDR1 GTSNPN, CDR2 SVGIG (reference sequence). V gave up 0 bases and J gave up 2 bases, with 13 bases separating them. This CDR3 is 15 amino acids long. For the CDR3, the DNA is TGTGCCTGGAGTGTTACGGACACCCCACAAGAGACCCAGTACTTC. It yields the protein CAWSVTDTPQETQYF. The whole variable domain, remainder taken from reference TRBV30 and TRBJ2-5, is SQTIHQWPATLVQPVGSPLSLECTVEGTSNPNLYWYRQAAGRGLQLLFYSVGIGQISSEVPQNLSASRPQDRQFILSSKKLLLSDSGFYLCAWSVTDTPQETQYFGPGTRLLVL.

The chain is built from TRBV3-1 (or the pseudogene TRBV3-2) and TRBJ1-2; D might be TRBD1 (6 bases). V lost 0 bases and J lost 8, with 16 bases in between. Germline CDR1 reads LGHDT; CDR2 reads YNNKEL (reference sequence). This CDR3 comprises 15 residues. The CDR3 spells CASSQEHRVQEGYTF. CDR3 DNA: TGTGCCAGCAGCCAAGAACACAGGGTCCAAGAAGGCTACACCTTC.

This chain uses TRBV19 with TRBJ1-6, with TRBD1 matching over 8 bases. The CDR3 covers 14 residues. From germline, CDR1 is LNHDA and CDR2 SQIVND (reference sequence). V was clipped by 10 bases and J by 8 bases; unmatched bases: 10. The DNA for the CDR3 is TGTGCCACAAAAAACGGACAGGGATATTCACCCCTCCACTTT. The encoded protein is CATKNGQGYSPLHF.

This clone has a single count. The chain employs TRBV5-6 and TRBJ1-2; D is undetermined. CDR3 length equals 12 residues. Germline CDR1 is SGHDT and CDR2 is YYEEEE. Trimming removed 4 bases from V and 2 bases from J, with 6 bases in between. The CDR3 sequence is CASSQWNYGYTF. As DNA, the CDR3 is TGTGCCAGCAGCCAGTGGAACTATGGCTACACCTTC.

The chain's CDR3 is CASSLSSGGSPLDTQYF. CDR3 nucleotides: TGCGCCAGCAGCTTGTCTAGCGGGGGGTCCCCCCTAGATACGCAGTATTTT. The chain recombines TRBV5-1 with TRBJ2-3; 11 nucleotides align to TRBD2. Trimming cost V 1 base and J 5 bases; bases outside gene matches: 9. There are 17 residues in the CDR3. The V gene's germline CDR1 is SGHRS and CDR2 YFSETQ.